What follows describes a single TCR beta chain. The target antigen is unknown. Per the study methods: With immunoSEQ giving junction-only sequences and no quality scores, filtering differed. Assay: immunoSEQ multiplex PCR; the TCRdb copy retains only in-frame clones and omits some. V and J calls and clone size come straight from that table; D and trimming were deduced from the DNA. The data contain around 2,100,000 clones, about 94% of them singletons. The sample originates from a study of shared clonotypes between healthy human individuals. Regarding the study as a whole: Only a few donors were included, so the genetic and exposure-history diversity represented was limited.

Positively selected for CCR7, the CD45RO-negative cells used as naive CD8 cells excluded terminally differentiated effector memory CD45RA+ cells. The CDR3 runs 14 residues. V lost 4 bases to trimming and J lost 2 bases; unmatched junction nucleotides: 3. Germline loops: CDR1 SGDLS, CDR2 YYNGEE. This rearrangement joins TRBV9 to TRBJ1-2; 9 nucleotides align to TRBD1. Sequencing input: naive CD8+ T cells sorted from blood. This receptor was identified in a man younger than 30 in good health. CDR3 loop: CASSPGTGNYGYTF. DNA of the CDR3: TGTGCCAGCAGCCCCGGGACAGGGAACTATGGCTACACCTTC.